This T cell receptor (beta chain) was sequenced during a study of shared clonotypes between healthy human individuals. On the study more broadly: Each donor had three CD4 naive, three CD4 memory, two CD8 naive and one CD8 memory plate. Broader study findings: Generation probability values for non-shared clonotypes were lower than those for clonotypes shared by all four donors.

J lost 6 bases, V lost 0 bases, and 8 bases had no gene match. The CDR3 consists of 15 residues. Germline-derived CDR1 and CDR2 are SGHRS and YFSETQ. Sequencing was at deep level. The genomic DNA of each subset was split evenly across several immunoSEQ plates. TCRdb's table, derived via immunoSEQ multiplex PCR, lists solely in-frame clones and lacks some. In the table there are under 750,000 clones, 55% to 75% of which are singletons. With regard to this clone: The antigen is unknown.

The J gene is TRBJ2-7, the V gene TRBV5-1; TRBD1 matches 8 bases. Sample: memory CD4+ T cells sorted from blood. Subset noted: CD45RA-negative fraction. This TCR was recovered from a woman in her twenties or thirties in good health. The CDR3 region is CASSLVGRQGSEQYF. CDR3 sequence (DNA): TGCGCCAGCAGCTTGGTGGGTCGACAGGGGTCCGAGCAGTACTTC.